This T cell receptor beta chain is drawn from a study of beta chain features in type 1 diabetes (dated by TCRdb to 2016 to 2019). Study-wide context: Mean age, gender distribution, total cell number and subset yield did not differ between patients and healthy donors. A total of approximately 100 million sorted cells were examined across all samples, and the number of cells per subset was strongly correlated with RNA yield. Regulatory and stem cell-like memory subsets were obtained from only 8 patients and roughly 8 healthy donors, while naive and central memory subsets were obtained from all 30 or so donors. The study compared TCRB repertoires of sorted circulating CD4+ T cell subsets between recently diagnosed type 1 diabetes patients and matched healthy donors.

Study-wide conclusions, independent of this receptor: Naive, central memory and regulatory TCRB repertoires appeared to be more alike among patients than among healthy donors. Shorter templates might be favored by PCR, yet because patient and control samples were amplified and corrected together, any such skew would affect both groups equally. In all four CD4+ subsets, TCRB CDR3 length was moderately but significantly shorter in type 1 diabetes patients. At VDJ recombination sites, patients with type 1 diabetes made fewer insertions and deleted more nucleotides, a pattern implying thymic rearrangement abnormalities. Because the HLA sub-analyses included only small numbers of individuals, any influence of HLA type on TCRB rearrangement was left unresolved. Because cDNA was sequenced instead of genomic DNA, activated cells with high expression could be over-represented, although the groups did not differ in activation or CD3 levels.

From each donor, a single peripheral blood sample of approximately 120 mL on average was drawn into heparinised tubes. Using a panel that included CD45RO, CCR7, CD25, CD127, CD95 and CD27, naive, central memory, regulatory and stem cell-like memory CD4+ T cells were sorted on a BD FACSAria II. All sorted populations exceeded 95% purity. PBMCs were separated immediately by Lymphoprep density gradient centrifugation and were stained directly, without being cultured. So that batch effects would be minimized, each experiment stained and sorted samples in pairs, pairing one healthy donor with one patient. Comment on this clone: This receptor's antigen is unknown. The record has no base qualities; no much larger clone is one base away.

All of the isolated RNA was reverse transcribed with the High Capacity cDNA Reverse Transcription Kit, so expressed TCRB transcripts were sequenced. Naive, central memory and regulatory T cell samples underwent deep immunoSEQ sequencing, averaging about 3.57 million total reads per sample. Sorted cells were lysed in RLT buffer and RNA was extracted with DNase-treated RNeasy Micro or Mini kits, depending on cell number. Each cell subset was processed separately to prevent cross-contamination, with patient and healthy donor samples processed together. TCRB sequences were amplified from cDNA with the immunoSEQ multiplex PCR, producing 87-bp fragments spanning the CDR3 region. Sequencing of the amplicons was performed on the Illumina HiSeq platform. On the study's bioinformatics: PCR bias was corrected computationally using synthetic template baselines, and reads within Hamming distance 2 were collapsed, with unmergeable singletons discarded. Reads were aligned to IMGT to assign V, D and J genes, CDR3 length, and insertions or deletions at six rearrangement sites. Within each subset, clonotype counts were normalized to sorted cell number, and only after that were true diversity and Gini coefficients computed with the tcR R package. The overlap coefficient, calculated on TCRB nucleotide sequences, was used to quantify repertoire sharing. Out-of-frame TCRB sequences from naive cells were analyzed as a proxy for the pre-selection repertoire. What TCRdb holds here is the immuneACCESS table cut down to in-frame rearrangements. Part of the clones is not present; checked against another copy, under half of the missing clones reflect an unresolved V gene, and the others are unexplained. V, J and clone size were drawn from that table, and D and trimming were deduced from the DNA. The sample table shows hundreds of thousands of clones, and around 13% are seen once. Jointly, the top ten make up 0.017% of the sample.

Sample: naive CD4+ T cells from blood. Reading the label with the study, this specimen's cell subset or site is: true naive CD4+ T cells. The TCR comes from a man between 18 and 29 years old in good health.

The CDR3 has the sequence CSVEIQWGDEQYF. The DNA is as follows: TGCAGCGTTGAGATCCAATGGGGGGACGAGCAGTACTTC. Rearrangement joined TRBV29-1 to TRBJ2-7, and possibly TRBD2, on 6 matching bases. V is cut by 3 bases and J by 5 bases, and the space between the germline ends is 14 bases. From its cysteine to its phenylalanine, the CDR3 spans 13 amino acids. The sequence is cut down to CDR3 DNA, 39 bases in frame from base 1. The germline V gene gives CDR1 as SQVTM and CDR2 as ANQGSEA.